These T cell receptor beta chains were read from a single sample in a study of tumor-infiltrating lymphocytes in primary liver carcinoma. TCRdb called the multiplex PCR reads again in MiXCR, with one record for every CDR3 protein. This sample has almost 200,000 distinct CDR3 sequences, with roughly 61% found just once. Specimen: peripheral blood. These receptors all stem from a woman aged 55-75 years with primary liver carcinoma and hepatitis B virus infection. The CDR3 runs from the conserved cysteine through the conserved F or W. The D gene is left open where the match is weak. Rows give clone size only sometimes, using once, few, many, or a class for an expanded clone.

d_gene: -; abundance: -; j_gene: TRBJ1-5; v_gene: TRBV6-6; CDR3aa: CASSCGGSSNQPQHF; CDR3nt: TGTGCCAGCAGTTGCGGTGGATCTAGCAATCAGCCCCAGCATTTC
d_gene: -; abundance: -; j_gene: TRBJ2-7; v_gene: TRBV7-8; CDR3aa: CASSLVGTFYEQYF; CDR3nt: TGTGCCAGCAGCTTAGTCGGGACATTCTACGAGCAGTACTTC
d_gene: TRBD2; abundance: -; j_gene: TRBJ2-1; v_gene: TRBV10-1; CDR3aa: CASSEPPGSGRRNEQFF; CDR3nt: TGCGCCAGCAGTGAGCCCCCCGGGAGCGGGAGAAGGAATGAGCAGTTCTTC
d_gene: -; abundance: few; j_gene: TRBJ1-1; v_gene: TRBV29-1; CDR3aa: CSVAFGGNTEASF; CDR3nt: TGCAGCGTTGCATTTGGGGGGAACACTGAAGCTTCCTTT
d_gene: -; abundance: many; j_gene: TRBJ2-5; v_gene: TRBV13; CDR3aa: CASSDAGTRKQETQYF; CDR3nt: TGTGCCAGCAGCGACGCCGGGACACGAAAACAAGAGACCCAGTACTTC
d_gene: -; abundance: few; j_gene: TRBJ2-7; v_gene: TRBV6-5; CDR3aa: CASRRGYVQYF; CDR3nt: TGTGCCAGCAGGAGGGGTTACGTGCAGTACTTC
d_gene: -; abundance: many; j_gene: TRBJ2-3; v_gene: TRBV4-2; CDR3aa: CASSQYGDSQRGDTQYF; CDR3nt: TGTGCCAGCAGCCAGTATGGGGACTCCCAAAGAGGTGATACGCAGTATTTT
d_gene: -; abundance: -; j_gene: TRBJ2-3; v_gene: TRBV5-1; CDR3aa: CASSRGGGRDTQYF; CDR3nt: TGCGCCAGCAGTAGGGGCGGAGGAAGAGATACGCAGTATTTT
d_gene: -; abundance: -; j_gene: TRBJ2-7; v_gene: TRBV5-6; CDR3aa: CASSLTRTIYEQYF; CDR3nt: TGTGCCAGCAGTTTGACAAGGACTATCTACGAGCAGTACTTC
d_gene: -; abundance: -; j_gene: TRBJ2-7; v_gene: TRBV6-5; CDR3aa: CTSSPQGGGYEQYF; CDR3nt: TGTACCAGCAGTCCCCAGGGGGGTGGCTACGAACAGTACTTC
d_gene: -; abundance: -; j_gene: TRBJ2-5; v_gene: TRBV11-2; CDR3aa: CASTLGTRETQYF; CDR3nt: TGTGCCAGCACCCTCGGGACACGGGAGACCCAGTACTTC
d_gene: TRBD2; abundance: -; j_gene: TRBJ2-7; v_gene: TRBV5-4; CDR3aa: CASSSGGRPPYEQYF; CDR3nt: TGTGCCAGCAGCTCCGGCGGGAGGCCCCCCTACGAGCAGTACTTC
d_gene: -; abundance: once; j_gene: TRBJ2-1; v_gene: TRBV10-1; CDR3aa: CGSSESRASSGNEQFF; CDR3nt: TGCGGCAGCAGTGAGTCTAGGGCTAGCAGCGGCAATGAGCAGTTCTTC
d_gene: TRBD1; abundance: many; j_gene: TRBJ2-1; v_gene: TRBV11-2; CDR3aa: CASSVTGGAYNEQFF; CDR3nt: TGTGCCAGCAGCGTTACAGGGGGCGCTTACAATGAGCAGTTCTTC
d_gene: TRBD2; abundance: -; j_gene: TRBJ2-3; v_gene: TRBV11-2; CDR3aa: CASSPGTSGSIETQYF; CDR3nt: TGTGCCAGTAGCCCCGGGACTAGCGGGAGTATAGAGACCCAGTACTTT
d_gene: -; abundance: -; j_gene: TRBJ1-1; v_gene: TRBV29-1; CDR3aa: CSVQGSTEAFF; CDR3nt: TGCAGCGTTCAGGGGAGCACTGAAGCCTTCTTT
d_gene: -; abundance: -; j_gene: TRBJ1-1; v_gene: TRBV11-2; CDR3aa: CASSLWRGGTEAFF; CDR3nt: TGTGCCAGCAGCTTATGGAGGGGGGGCACTGAGGCTTTCTTT
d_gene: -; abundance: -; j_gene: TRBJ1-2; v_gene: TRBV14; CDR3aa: CASSQERTAGTF; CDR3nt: TGTGCCAGCAGCCAAGAGCGGACCGCGGGGACCTTC
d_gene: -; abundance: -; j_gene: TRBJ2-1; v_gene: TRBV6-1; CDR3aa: CANSRQYNEQFF; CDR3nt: TGTGCCAACAGTCGTCAGTACAATGAGCAGTTCTTC
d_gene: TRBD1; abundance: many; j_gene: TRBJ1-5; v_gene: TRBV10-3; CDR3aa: CAIGTGSDNQPQHF; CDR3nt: TGTGCCATCGGGACAGGGAGCGACAATCAGCCCCAGCATTTT
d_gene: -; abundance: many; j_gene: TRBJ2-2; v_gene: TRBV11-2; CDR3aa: CASSLNFPGQGYTGELFF; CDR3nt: TGTGCCAGCAGCTTAAACTTCCCAGGGCAGGGCTACACCGGGGAGCTGTTTTTT
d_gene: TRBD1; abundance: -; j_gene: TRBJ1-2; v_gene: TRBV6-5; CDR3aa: CTSSWGTGGHENDYTF; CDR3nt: TGTACCAGCAGTTGGGGGACAGGGGGCCATGAAAATGACTACACCTTC
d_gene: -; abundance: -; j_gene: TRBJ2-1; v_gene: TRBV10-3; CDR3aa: CAISWNRQNEQFF; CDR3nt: TGTGCCATCAGTTGGAATAGACAAAATGAGCAGTTCTTC
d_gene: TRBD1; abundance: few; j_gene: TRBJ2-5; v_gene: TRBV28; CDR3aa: CASSADRVKETQYF; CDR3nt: TGTGCCAGCAGTGCGGACAGGGTCAAAGAGACCCAGTACTTC
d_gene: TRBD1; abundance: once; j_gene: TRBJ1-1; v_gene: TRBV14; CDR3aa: CASSPSDRLDAAFF; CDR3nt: TGTGCCAGCAGCCCTTCGGACAGGTTGGATGCGGCTTTCTTT
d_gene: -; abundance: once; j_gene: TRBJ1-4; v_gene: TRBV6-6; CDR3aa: CASSSSLGPFAGEKLFF; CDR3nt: TGTGCCAGCAGTTCCTCGCTGGGGCCGTTCGCGGGCGAAAAACTGTTTTTT
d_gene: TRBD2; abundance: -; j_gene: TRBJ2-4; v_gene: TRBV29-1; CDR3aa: CSASGLAGKNIQHF; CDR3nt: TGTAGCGCATCGGGACTAGCGGGCAAAAACATTCAGCACTTC
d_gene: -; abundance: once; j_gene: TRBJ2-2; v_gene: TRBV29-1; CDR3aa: CGAPEHTGELFF; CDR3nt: TGCGGTGCACCAGAACACACCGGGGAGCTGTTTTTT
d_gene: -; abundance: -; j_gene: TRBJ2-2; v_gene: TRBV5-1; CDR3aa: CASSLAVAGELFF; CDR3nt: TGCGCCAGCAGCTTGGCGGTGGCCGGGGAGCTGTTTTTT
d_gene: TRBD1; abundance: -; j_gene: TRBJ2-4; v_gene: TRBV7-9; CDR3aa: CASSPLRTGVTKNIQYF; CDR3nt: TGTGCCAGCAGCCCCCTTCGGACAGGGGTGACCAAAAACATTCAGTACTTC
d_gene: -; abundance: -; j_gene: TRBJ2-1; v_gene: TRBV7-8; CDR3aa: CASSLGHQGPTSYEQFF; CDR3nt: TGTGCCAGCAGCTTAGGGCACCAGGGCCCCACCTCCTACGAGCAGTTCTTC
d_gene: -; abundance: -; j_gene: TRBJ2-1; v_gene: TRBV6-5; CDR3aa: CASSTGGLYYEQFF; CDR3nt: TGTGCCAGCAGTACGGGTGGGCTATACTACGAGCAGTTCTTC
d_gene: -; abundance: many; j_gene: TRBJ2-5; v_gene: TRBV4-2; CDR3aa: CASSQESDPKETQYF; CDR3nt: TGTGCCAGCAGCCAAGAGAGTGACCCCAAAGAGACCCAGTACTTC
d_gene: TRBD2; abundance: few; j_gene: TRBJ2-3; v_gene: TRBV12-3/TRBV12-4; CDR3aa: CASSDIKRERGGDTQYF; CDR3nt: TGTGCCAGCAGCGACATTAAGCGGGAGCGTGGGGGTGATACGCAGTATTTT
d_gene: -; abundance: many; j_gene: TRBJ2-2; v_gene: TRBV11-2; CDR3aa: CASSRLGTGELFF; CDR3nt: TGTGCCAGCAGCCGACTTGGGACCGGGGAGCTGTTTTTT
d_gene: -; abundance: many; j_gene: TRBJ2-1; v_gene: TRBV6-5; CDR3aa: CASSKTGQVSGGEQFF; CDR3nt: TGTGCCAGCAGCAAAACCGGACAGGTCAGCGGGGGTGAGCAGTTCTTC
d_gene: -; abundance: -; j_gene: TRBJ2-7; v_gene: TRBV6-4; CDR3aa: CASAGAESSYEQYF; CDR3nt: TGTGCCAGTGCGGGGGCGGAAAGCTCCTACGAGCAGTACTTC
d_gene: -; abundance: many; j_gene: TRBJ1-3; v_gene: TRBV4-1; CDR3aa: CASSQLAGGPGNTIYF; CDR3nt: TGCGCCAGCAGCCAACTAGCGGGGGGGCCTGGAAACACCATATATTTT
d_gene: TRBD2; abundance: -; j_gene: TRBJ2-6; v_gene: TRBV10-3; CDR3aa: CAISGRRGGANALTF; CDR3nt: TGTGCCATCAGTGGACGACGGGGGGGGGCCAACGCCCTGACTTTC
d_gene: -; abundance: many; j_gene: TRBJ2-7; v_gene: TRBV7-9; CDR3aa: CASSTQTEPYEQYF; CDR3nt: TGTGCCAGCAGCACCCAGACGGAACCCTACGAGCAGTACTTC
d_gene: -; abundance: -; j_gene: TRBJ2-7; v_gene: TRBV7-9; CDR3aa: CARPRYEQYF; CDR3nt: TGTGCCAGACCCCGCTACGAGCAGTACTTC
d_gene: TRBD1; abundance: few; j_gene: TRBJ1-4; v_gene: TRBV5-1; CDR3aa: CASSLGQGYNEKLFF; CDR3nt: TGCGCCAGCAGCTTGGGACAGGGGTATAATGAAAAACTGTTTTTT
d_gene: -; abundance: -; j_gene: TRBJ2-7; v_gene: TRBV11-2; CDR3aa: CASNSNRRVLKQYF; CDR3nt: TGTGCCAGCAACTCCAATCGCAGGGTTCTCAAGCAGTACTTC
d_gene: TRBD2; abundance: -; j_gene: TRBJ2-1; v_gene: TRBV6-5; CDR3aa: CASSYSGLAGPLDEQFF; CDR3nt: TGTGCCAGCAGTTACTCTGGGCTAGCGGGGCCGTTAGATGAGCAGTTCTTC
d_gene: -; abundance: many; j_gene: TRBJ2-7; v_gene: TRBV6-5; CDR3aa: CASSYRPRDYEQYF; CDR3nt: TGTGCCAGCAGTTACCGACCGCGGGACTACGAGCAGTACTTC
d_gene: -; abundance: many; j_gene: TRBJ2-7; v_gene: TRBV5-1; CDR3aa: CASSSGFSYEQYF; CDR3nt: TGCGCCAGCAGCTCCGGGTTCTCCTACGAGCAGTACTTC
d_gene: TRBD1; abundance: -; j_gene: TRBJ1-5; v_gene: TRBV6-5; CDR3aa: CVITLYRGSDQPQHF; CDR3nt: TGTGTCATCACCCTATACAGGGGGTCGGATCAGCCCCAGCATTTT
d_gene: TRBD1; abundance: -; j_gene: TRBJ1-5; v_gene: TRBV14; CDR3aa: CASSQIPLGDRWPHQPQHF; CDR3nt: TGTGCCAGCAGCCAAATACCATTGGGGGACAGATGGCCACATCAGCCCCAGCATTTT
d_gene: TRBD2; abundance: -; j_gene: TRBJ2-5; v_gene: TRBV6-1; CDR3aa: CASRLDPTRVAGGRETQYF; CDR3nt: TGTGCCAGCAGATTAGACCCAACGCGAGTAGCGGGAGGGCGAGAGACCCAGTACTTC
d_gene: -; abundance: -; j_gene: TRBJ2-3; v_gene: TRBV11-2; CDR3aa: CASKLFPAEEADMQYF; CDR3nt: TGTGCCAGCAAGTTGTTCCCAGCGGAAGAGGCAGATATGCAGTATTTT
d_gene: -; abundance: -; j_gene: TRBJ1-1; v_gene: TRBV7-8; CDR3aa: CASSWNGVTEAFF; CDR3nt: TGTGCCAGCAGCTGGAATGGCGTCACTGAAGCTTTCTTT
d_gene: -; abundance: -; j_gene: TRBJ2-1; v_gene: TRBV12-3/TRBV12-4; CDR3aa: CASSLAAPPRQFF; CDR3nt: TGTGCCAGCAGTTTAGCGGCCCCACCCCGGCAGTTCTTC
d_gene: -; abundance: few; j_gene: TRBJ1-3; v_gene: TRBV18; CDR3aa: CASSPPSGAGNTIYF; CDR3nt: TGTGCCAGCTCACCACCTTCAGGGGCTGGAAACACCATATATTTT